The 6 T cell receptor beta chains in this list originate from one sample, sequenced in a study of brain T cells in children with intractable seizures (dated by TCRdb to 2020 to 2022). Libraries came from the immunoSEQ multiplex PCR assay. TCRdb retrieved this table from immuneACCESS and kept in-frame rearrangements only. Not all clones are present; in checked studies, unresolved V genes account for under half, and no reason is known for the remainder. Here the sample has roughly 80,000 clones; 91% occur a single time. The ten largest clonotypes hold roughly a quarter of the sample. In the paper's terms, the time point label means: resected brain tissue, or blood drawn just prior to surgery. This specimen was peripheral blood, taken at surgery. These receptors were taken from a girl aged 2 to 10 with Rasmussen encephalitis and intractable seizures.

Concerning this clone: Additional DNA sequences in this sample encode the identical CDR3. This chain joins TRBV7-9 and TRBJ2-1, with D hard to call. The germline CDR1 and CDR2 sequences are SEHNR and FQNEAQ (reference sequence). The V end lost 6 bases, the J end lost 4 bases, and 7 bases lay between the germline ends. This CDR3 comprises 12 residues. The CDR3: CASRDRYNEQFF. Here the CDR3 DNA reads TGTGCCAGCAGGGACCGATACAATGAGCAGTTCTTC.

The V gene is TRBV5-6, the J gene TRBJ1-5, with 12 nucleotides matching TRBD1. The V segment lost 2 bases and the J segment 7 bases; nucleotides outside the gene matches: 4. This CDR3 comprises 15 residues. Germline values: CDR1 SGHDT, CDR2 YYEEEE. The chain's CDR3 is CASSLGTGGTQPQHF. The CDR3 DNA reads as TGTGCCAGCAGCTTAGGGACAGGGGGCACACAGCCCCAGCATTTT.

V and J are TRBV6-5 and TRBJ2-1; 9 positions match TRBD2. CDR3 size: 16 residues. CDR1 MNHEY and CDR2 SVGAGI come from the germline V gene. The junction had 10 bases not matched to a gene; V was cut back by 3 bases and J by 7 bases. CDR3 region: CASSYAGGRGGNEQFF. The CDR3 bases are TGTGCCAGCAGTTATGCAGGCGGGAGGGGGGGTAATGAGCAGTTCTTC.

The V gene is TRBV11-2, the J gene TRBJ1-1; D ambiguous. CDR1 and CDR2 (germline): SGHAT, FQNNGV. Trimming cost V 5 bases and J 1 base, with 11 bases left between them. The CDR3 runs 14 residues. The CDR3 loop is CASSPPTGNTEAFF. The CDR3 bases are TGTGCCAGCAGCCCCCCGACCGGGAACACTGAAGCTTTCTTT.

The rearrangement joins TRBV6-4 to TRBJ1-5; 7 bases are shared with TRBD1. V lost 5 bases to trimming and J lost 5 bases; unmatched junction nucleotides: 3. Germline V gives CDR1 MRHNA, CDR2 SNTAGT. The CDR3 totals 13 residues. The DNA of the CDR3 is TGTGCCAGCAGTACTGACAGGGATCAGCCCCAGCATTTT. Its protein product is CASSTDRDQPQHF.

The V and J genes are TRBV7-9 and TRBJ1-1; D not certain. The CDR3 contains 10 residues. V was cut by 5 bases and J by 6 bases, with 4 bases left in between. Germline V gene data show CDR1 as SEHNR and CDR2 as FQNEAQ (reference sequence). The CDR3 protein is CASSLPEAFF. The CDR3 region has the DNA TGTGCCAGCAGCCTTCCTGAAGCTTTCTTT.